This T cell receptor (beta chain) derives from a study of CD8+ T cells in alopecia areata. Study-level findings and limits: Clonality in lesional scalp, especially alopecia totalis/universalis, exceeded that of normal scalp.

Obtained from alopecia areata patients were lesional scalp punch biopsies along with peripheral blood. Worth noting for this clone: The antigen remains undetermined.

TCR sequencing used cDNA made by reverse transcription of extracted RNA. Libraries were prepared by immunoSEQ multiplex PCR; TCRdb keeps only in-frame clonotypes and omits some of them. The sample comprises 45,000 to 70,000 clones, around 97% of which are singletons, and about 26% rests with the top ten. The CDR3 length is 14 residues. Trimming cost V 0 bases and J 4 bases, with 8 bases left between them. CDR1 LGHNA and CDR2 YSLEER come from the germline V gene. This sequence joins TRBV4-3 and TRBJ2-3, with D unclear. This TCR derives from a human donor with alopecia areata. Sequencing used CD8+ T cells sorted from blood, obtained at week 0. Here the CDR3 reads CASSQDNVADTQYF. The DNA of the CDR3 is TGCGCCAGCAGCCAAGATAACGTCGCAGATACGCAGTATTTT.